The T cell receptor beta chain under discussion was sequenced for a study of blood T cell repertoires in COVID-19 (dated by TCRdb to about 2020). Turning to the overall study: Samples covering the acute and convalescent phases of COVID-19 were provided by collaborators in the United States, Italy and Spain. Deeply sampled blood TCRbeta repertoires from subjects exposed to, actively infected with, or recovered from COVID-19 were included in the dataset. A de-identified subject ID, COVID-19 status, age in years and sex were almost always included in the sample metadata. A freely available public database, intended as a resource for researchers studying the immune response to SARS-CoV-2, is where the repertoires were released. The material from the prospective study consisted of cDNA or gDNA derived from T cells, B-cell-depleted T cells, or PBMCs. Where available, HLA class I and class II types were obtained from metadata supplied by the sample provider rather than from assay-based typing. The samples were drawn from two sources: the first 160 participants of the ongoing ImmuneRACE study, and some 1,300 subjects contributed by 6 global collaborators.

General study outcomes and caveats: The quantity of clinical and demographic metadata differed by source and by participant and was supplied without curation.

In regard to this clone: The specificity of this receptor is unknown. No base quality information exists; no much larger clone differs at one position.

The immunoSEQ Assay, a bias-controlled multiplex PCR, was used to amplify TCRbeta CDR3 regions from genomic DNA. As for the original processing: Within the assay, amplification of reference gene primers was used to estimate how many nucleated cells each sample contained. To quantify the absolute abundance of each unique TCRbeta CDR3 rearrangement, sequence reads were collapsed and filtered. For each sample, productive Simpson clonality was calculated as the square root of Simpson's diversity index across productive rearrangements. This immuneACCESS table, as held by TCRdb, lists in-frame sequences with V and J called but not all clones. Of the missing ones, under half trace to an unresolved V gene in checked studies; the others have no known cause. D and trimming were read from the DNA, whereas the V and J calls and clone size are those reported in that table. For this sample there are some 270,000 clones; approximately 86% appear just once. The top ten clones comprise about 8.8% of the sample.

Taken from cysteine to phenylalanine, the CDR3 has 12 residues. Only the CDR3 DNA is retained, 36 bases long and in frame from the first base. CDR1 and CDR2, looked up from the germline V gene, are MNHEY and SVGAGI. V trim: 6 bases; J trim: 8 bases; unmatched bases: 6. Each collaborating institution followed its own protocols to collect whole blood in K2EDTA tubes. For TCRbeta analysis, collaborators shipped samples as frozen whole blood, isolated PBMCs, or DNA extracted from either of those sample types. This receptor was obtained from a man between 40 and 49 years old with active or convalescent COVID-19. Material: peripheral blood. Here the chain combines TRBV6-5 and TRBJ1-2, and 7 junction bases match TRBD1. The CDR3 region has the sequence CASSYTGDGYTF. The bases read TGTGCCAGCAGCTACACAGGGGACGGCTACACCTTC.